This is a list of T cell receptor beta chains from one sample in a study of Ad26.COV2.S vaccination and SARS-CoV-2 variants. Only in-frame clones appear in the TCRdb table, and some are missing; sequencing was by immunoSEQ multiplex PCR. The repertoire consists of approximately 450,000 clones, with approximately 90% occurring once and the leading ten covering more than 10%. The sequencing here drew on peripheral blood, taken in a trial of Ad26.COV2.S vaccine versus placebo. Every receptor here comes from a person aged 18-65 years who received the Ad26.COV2.S COVID-19 vaccine or a placebo. CDR3s include the opening cysteine and the closing phenylalanine or tryptophan. Fields, in order: CDR3 DNA, CDR3 protein, D gene, V gene, J gene. A D gene is named only where the DNA matches it firmly.

DNA: TGTGCCAGCAGCTCCTGGACTAGGACCGGGGAGCTGTTTTTT; CDR3: CASSSWTRTGELFF; D: TRBD2; V: TRBV7-9; J: TRBJ2-2
DNA: TGTGCCAGCAGTTACGCTGGGGGGAGCACTGAAGCTTTCTTT; CDR3: CASSYAGGSTEAFF; D: -; V: TRBV6-5; J: TRBJ1-1
DNA: TGTGCCAGCGTCCTACAGGGGGGGAATGAGCAGTTCTTC; CDR3: CASVLQGGNEQFF; D: -; V: TRBV6-5; J: TRBJ2-1
DNA: TGTGCCTTCACGGGGGAAGATACGCAGTATTTT; CDR3: CAFTGEDTQYF; D: -; V: TRBV30; J: TRBJ2-3
DNA: TGTGCCAGCTCACCACCGCCTATGGGTTTGAACACTGAAGCTTTCTTT; CDR3: CASSPPPMGLNTEAFF; D: -; V: TRBV18; J: TRBJ1-1
DNA: TGTGCCAGTAGTATTTGGACAGGGAAGGATCAGCCCCAGCATTTT; CDR3: CASSIWTGKDQPQHF; D: TRBD1; V: TRBV19; J: TRBJ1-5
DNA: TGTGCCAGCAGCGATGCGGGGTCAACCGGGGAGCTGTTTTTT; CDR3: CASSDAGSTGELFF; D: -; V: TRBV6-2/TRBV6-3; J: TRBJ2-2
DNA: TGTGCCAGCAGTCTCAGCGGGAGTAAGGCAGATACGCAGTATTTT; CDR3: CASSLSGSKADTQYF; D: TRBD2; V: TRBV6-5; J: TRBJ2-3
DNA: TGTGCCTGGAGGGTTAGCACAGATACGCAGTATTTT; CDR3: CAWRVSTDTQYF; D: -; V: TRBV30; J: TRBJ2-3
DNA: TGTGCCAGCAGCAGGGACAGCGAGCAGTACTTC; CDR3: CASSRDSEQYF; D: TRBD1; V: TRBV11-3; J: TRBJ2-7
DNA: TGCGCCAGCAGCCAAGTCACCGGGGAGCTGTTTTTT; CDR3: CASSQVTGELFF; D: -; V: TRBV4-1; J: TRBJ2-2